This T cell receptor beta chain was captured in a study of radiotherapy plus CTLA-4 blockade in lung cancer. The data were produced by immunoSEQ multiplex PCR, yet TCRdb's version contains in-frame clones alone and is incomplete. This repertoire shows around 99,000 clones, 88% found once; its top ten account for 4.9%. Germline CDR1 reads SNHLY; CDR2 reads FYNNEI. The CDR3 loop spans 15 amino acids. The V and J ends lost 6 bases and 1 base respectively, with 10 bases between them. Sample: peripheral blood, taken from a patient treated with radiotherapy plus ipilimumab. The sequence derives from a human donor with non-small cell lung cancer that progressed on radiotherapy plus ipilimumab. V and J are TRBV2 and TRBJ2-6; no reliable D call. CDR3 residues: CASSPFGSGANVLTF. The CDR3 DNA sequence: TGTGCCAGCAGCCCGTTCGGGTCTGGGGCCAACGTCCTGACTTTC.